This T cell receptor (beta chain) emerged from a study of CXCR3-negative and CXCR3-positive naive CD8 T cells. Study background: The libraries together contributed some 140 million TRB reads, each supplying about 1.5 +/- 0.3 million.

Comments on this clonotype: Its antigen is currently unknown.

Study-wide findings and caveats: The level of CXCR3 expression partially decreased after cryopreservation; the majority of assays used fresh PBMCs. Hydrophobicity was higher for TRB CDR3s found in CXCR3-positive naive cells than in CXCR3-negative naive cells.

The CDR3 spans 12 residues. Germline assignment: CDR1 SQVTM and CDR2 ANQGSEA. Researchers sorted some 270,000 cells of each CD8+ T cell subset in triplicate. The TRB libraries of cDNA were built by UMI-labeled 5' RACE. TCRdb re-called the 5' RACE reads and catalogs CDR3 proteins one per entry, DNA excluded. The repertoire shows about 130,000 distinct CDR3 sequences; the top ten hold 0.41%. Sequenced sample: naive CXCR3+ CD8+ T cells from blood. Subset indicated: CD45RO-CCR7+CD27+CD95- naive CD8+ T cells expressing CXCR3 (TNR3+). The TCR originated in a human donor in good health. Some clones in this sample may be carry-over from other donors' samples. This chain uses TRBV29-1 with TRBJ2-7; TCRdb's D gene call, TRBD1, goes unchecked for lack of DNA. The CDR3 reads CSVGQSFYEQYF.